The 27 T cell receptor beta chains below were found in one sample sequenced in a study of technical replicates of blood from several donors (dated by TCRdb to the late 2010s). Library preparation used the immunoSEQ multiplex PCR assay. The clones in this table, taken by TCRdb from immuneACCESS, are in-frame only. Not every clone is retained; where verified, under half of the shortfall comes from an unresolved V gene, and the cause of the rest is unknown. The sample table holds approximately 70,000 clones, of which roughly 91% were seen once. The ten largest clones represent less than 0.4% of the sample. The material sequenced was T cells isolated from PBMCs. Source of these receptors: a human donor in good health. Some clones in this sample may be carry-over from other donors' samples.

V gene TRBV6-5 combines with J gene TRBJ1-5; TRBD1 agrees at 10 bases. Germline V lookup: CDR1 MNHEY, CDR2 SVGAGI. The CDR3 has 15 amino acids. Trimming at V came to 4 bases and at J to 2 bases, leaving 2 bases not matched to a gene. The CDR3 reads CASSSTGGRNQPQHF. The CDR3 coding sequence is TGTGCCAGCAGTTCGACAGGGGGCCGCAATCAGCCCCAGCATTTT.

This chain connects TRBV5-1 to TRBJ1-1; weak D call: TRBD1 (6 bases). Germline assignment: CDR1 SGHRS and CDR2 YFSETQ. The CDR3 loop spans 14 amino acids. V lost 2 bases to trimming and J lost 7 bases, with 15 bases between them. The CDR3 protein is CASSFLGKQGEAFF. As DNA, the CDR3 is TGCGCCAGCAGCTTTTTGGGAAAACAGGGTGAAGCTTTCTTT.

CDR3: CASSRTGVGANVLTF. The CDR3 DNA follows: TGTGCCAGCAGCAGGACAGGGGTTGGGGCCAACGTCCTGACTTTC. The chain is built from TRBV13 and TRBJ2-6; 9 nucleotides align to TRBD1. From germline, CDR1 is PRHDT and CDR2 FYEKMQ (reference sequence). The CDR3 runs to 15 residues. V was pared by 5 bases and J by 3 bases, with 2 bases of the junction left unmatched.

This clone was seen just once. The rearrangement joins TRBV5-1 to TRBJ1-6; 9 nucleotides match TRBD1. Per the germline V gene, CDR1 is SGHRS and CDR2 is YFSETQ. CDR3 size: 16 residues. The junction had 4 bases not matched to a gene; V was cut back by 0 bases and J by 6 bases. The CDR3 sequence is CASSLAGQGFNSPLHF. The CDR3 nucleotides are TGCGCCAGCAGCTTGGCCGGACAGGGGTTTAATTCACCCCTCCACTTT.

This clone was seen a few times. DNA of the CDR3: TGTGCCAGCAGCTCCCAGGGGAACACTGAAGCTTTCTTT. This gives the protein CASSSQGNTEAFF. The rearrangement links TRBV7-9 to TRBJ1-1; maybe TRBD1 (5 bases). The CDR3 has 13 amino acids. The germline CDR1 and CDR2 sequences are SEHNR and FQNEAQ (reference sequence). V shed 4 bases and J shed 1 base, with 7 bases lying between them.

This sequence joins TRBV27 and TRBJ1-1; no reliable D call. The CDR3 length is 14 residues. V was trimmed by 1 base and J by 4 bases, leaving 10 bases between them. CDR1 is MNHEY and CDR2 is SMNVEV in the germline V gene (reference sequence). CDR3 nucleotides: TGTGCCAGCAGTTTATACCAGGCGCGCACTGAAGCTTTCTTT. It encodes CASSLYQARTEAFF.

The genes are TRBV4-1 and TRBJ1-5, with TRBD1 as a possible D gene (6 bases). CDR3 length: 15 residues. In germline, CDR1 is MGHRA, CDR2 YSYEKL. V was trimmed by 0 bases and J by 4 bases, leaving 10 bases between them. The CDR3: CASSQDRDTNQPQHF. CDR3 nucleotides: TGCGCCAGCAGCCAAGACCGGGACACAAATCAGCCCCAGCATTTT.

The chain uses TRBV28 and TRBJ2-2; the D is unclear. V was cut by 5 bases and J by 5 bases, with 12 bases left in between. CDR1 and CDR2 (germline): MDHEN, SYDVKM. The CDR3 spans 14 residues. This CDR3 is CASSPLEWTGELFF. CDR3 bases: TGTGCCAGCAGTCCCCTAGAATGGACCGGGGAGCTGTTTTTT. The whole variable domain, filled in from reference TRBV28 and TRBJ2-2, reads DVKVTQSSRYLVKRTGEKVFLECVQDMDHENMFWYRQDPGLGLRLIYFSYDVKMKEKGDIPEGYSVSREKKERFSLILESASTNQTSMYLCASSPLEWTGELFFGEGSRLTVL.

The CDR3 coding sequence is TGTGCCAGCATGAGATACACCGGGGAGCTGTTTTTT. Protein product: CASMRYTGELFF. The chain combines TRBV6-5 with TRBJ2-2; D gene uncertain. CDR1 is MNHEY, CDR2 SVGAGI, per germline. The CDR3 is 12 residues long. Trimming removed 7 bases from V and 3 bases from J, with 6 bases in between.

This chain links TRBV5-6 with TRBJ1-2; 12 positions agree with TRBD1. This CDR3 has 16 residues. Trimming at V came to 4 bases and at J to 4 bases, leaving 8 bases not matched to a gene. Germline-derived CDR1 and CDR2 are SGHDT and YYEEEE. CDR3 sequence (DNA): TGTGCCAGCAGCCTCATCCGGGACAGGGGGCTCTATGGCTACACCTTC. This codes for CASSLIRDRGLYGYTF. The variable domain in full, with the rest retrieved from reference TRBV5-6 and TRBJ1-2, is DAGVTQSPTHLIKTRGQQVTLRCSPKSGHDTVSWYQQALGQGPQFIFQYYEEEERQRGNFPDRFSGHQFPNYSSELNVNALLLGDSALYLCASSLIRDRGLYGYTFGSGTRLTVV.

The V and J genes are TRBV6-4 and TRBJ2-7; 10 nucleotides line up with TRBD1. The CDR3 length is 14 residues. After removal of 6 bases from V and 4 bases from J, the junction contained 6 bases not matched to a gene. Germline CDR1 is MRHNA and CDR2 is SNTAGT. The CDR3 DNA sequence: TGTGCCAGCAGACCGGGACAGGGGAAATACGAGCAGTACTTC. It codes for CASRPGQGKYEQYF.

The rearrangement links TRBV11-3 to TRBJ2-7; 9 bases line up with TRBD1. CDR3 length: 16 residues. The junction had 6 bases not matched to a gene; V was cut back by 1 base and J by 2 bases. Germline lookup yields CDR1 SGHNT and CDR2 YENEEA. Here the CDR3 reads CASSLADRGYTYEQYF. The DNA of the CDR3 is TGTGCCAGCAGCTTAGCGGACAGGGGATACACCTACGAGCAGTACTTC. Looking up the rest from reference TRBV11-3 and TRBJ2-7 gives the full variable domain: EAGVVQSPRYKIIEKKQPVAFWCNPISGHNTLYWYLQNLGQGPELLIRYENEEAVDDSQLPKDRFSAERLKGVDSTLKIQPAELGDSAVYLCASSLADRGYTYEQYFGPGTRLTVT.

The chain is built from TRBV6-5 and TRBJ1-2; TRBD1 matches 8 bases. Germline-derived CDR1 and CDR2 are MNHEY and SVGAGI. The CDR3 has 16 amino acids. The J segment lost 5 bases and the V segment lost 2 bases, leaving 10 bases of the junction unmatched. Written as DNA, the CDR3 is TGTGCCAGCAGTTACGTGATGCCAGGGGGCAGATATGGCTACACCTTC. This codes for CASSYVMPGGRYGYTF.

This clone was observed once. This chain connects TRBV11-3 to TRBJ2-1, with TRBD2 matching over 8 bases. CDR3 length equals 15 residues. The trim removed 0 bases at V and 7 bases at J, leaving 5 bases unmatched. CDR1 is SGHNT, CDR2 YENEEA, per germline. DNA of the CDR3: TGTGCCAGCAGCTTAGAAGGCGGGGGGCGGAATGAGCAGTTCTTC. This codes for CASSLEGGGRNEQFF.

The chain combines TRBV6-5 with TRBJ1-6; 7 bases fit TRBD1. After removal of 2 bases from V and 9 bases from J, the junction contained 7 bases not matched to a gene. CDR1 MNHEY and CDR2 SVGAGI come from the germline V gene. This CDR3 region has 15 residues. CDR3 coding DNA: TGTGCCAGCAGTTACATCACCGGGACAGCTTCACCCCTCCACTTT. It codes for CASSYITGTASPLHF.

The V call is TRBV7-9, the J call TRBJ1-1; D is undetermined. Trimming stripped 3 bases from V and 0 bases from J, with 11 bases between. The CDR3 totals 15 residues. Germline V lookup: CDR1 SEHNR, CDR2 FQNEAQ (reference sequence). The CDR3 DNA sequence: TGTGCCAGCAGCTTTCACAAGGAGATGAACACTGAAGCTTTCTTT. It yields the protein CASSFHKEMNTEAFF.

The rearrangement uses TRBV28 and TRBJ2-7; maybe TRBD1 (6 bases). The CDR3 sequence is 15 residues long. CDR1 and CDR2 (germline): MDHEN, SYDVKM. V lost 3 bases, J lost 3 bases, and 15 bases lay in between. The CDR3 is CASSFSGTRSYEQYF. In DNA form, the CDR3 reads TGTGCCAGCAGTTTCTCCGGGACAAGGAGCTACGAGCAGTACTTC. Full variable domain (missing parts from reference TRBV28 and TRBJ2-7): DVKVTQSSRYLVKRTGEKVFLECVQDMDHENMFWYRQDPGLGLRLIYFSYDVKMKEKGDIPEGYSVSREKKERFSLILESASTNQTSMYLCASSFSGTRSYEQYFGPGTRLTVT.

For the CDR3, the DNA is TGTGCCAGCAGCCTACCCGAGTACGGTGAGCAGTTCTTC. Its protein is CASSLPEYGEQFF. This chain uses TRBV28 with TRBJ2-1, with no clear D. With 6 bases removed from V and 9 bases from J, the gap between germline ends came to 15 bases. The CDR3 length is 13 residues. From germline, CDR1 is MDHEN and CDR2 SYDVKM.

A single count supports this clone. The junction departs from the called germline gene at one end, perhaps through a read error. The chain is built from TRBV7-2 and TRBJ2-5; 10 bases agree with TRBD2. Per the germline V gene, CDR1 is SGHTA and CDR2 is FQGNSA. The CDR3 length is 16 residues. CDR3 coding DNA: TGTGCCAGCAGCTTTAATGGACTAGCGGCAAGAGAGGCCCAGTACTTC. Translated: CASSFNGLAAREAQYF.

The genes are TRBV15 and TRBJ2-6; D is possibly TRBD2 (5 bases). This CDR3 is 16 amino acids long. In germline, CDR1 is LNHNV, CDR2 YYDKDF (reference sequence). Trimming took off 3 bases at V and 0 bases at J, with 9 bases between the two ends. CDR3 sequence (DNA): TGTGCCACCAGCAGCGCTCGGGACTCTGGGGCCAACGTCCTGACTTTC. Translation: CATSSARDSGANVLTF.

The chain employs TRBV28 and TRBJ1-2; tentatively, D is TRBD1 (6 bases). V lost 2 bases, J lost 3 bases, and 16 bases lay in between. The CDR3 runs 16 residues. The germline V gene has CDR1 MDHEN and CDR2 SYDVKM. CDR3 in amino acids: CASSLGPGGGDYGYTF. In nucleotides, the CDR3 is TGTGCCAGCAGTTTAGGCCCGGGTGGGGGCGACTATGGCTACACCTTC.

This chain connects TRBV5-3 to TRBJ2-2; perhaps TRBD2 as D (6 bases). TRBV5-3 is designated an ORF whose function remains uncertain. Trimming cost V 4 bases and J 5 bases, with 12 bases left between them. The CDR3 covers 14 residues. The CDR3 bases are TGTGCCAGAAGCGTAGCGGTCTCGACCGGGGAGCTGTTTTTT. Translating gives CARSVAVSTGELFF.

As regards this clone: Compared with germline, one end of the junction differs, possibly owing to a read error. The chain combines TRBV29-1 with TRBJ2-7; a possible D gene is TRBD2 (6 bases). Germline assignment: CDR1 SQVTM and CDR2 ANQGSEA. CDR3 length: 14 amino acids. The CDR3 coding sequence is TGCAGCGTTGGGGTGAGCGGGCGTACCTACGATCAGTACTTC. This translates into CSVGVSGRTYDQYF.

The chain has TRBV4-1 and TRBJ2-3; 7 positions match TRBD2. Trimming at V came to 0 bases and at J to 0 bases, leaving 3 bases not matched to a gene. The CDR3 is 16 residues long. Germline CDR1 and CDR2: MGHRA and YSYEKL. CDR3 residues: CASSQDFGGSTDTQYF. In DNA form, the CDR3 reads TGCGCCAGCAGCCAAGATTTCGGGGGGAGCACAGATACGCAGTATTTT.

V gene TRBV5-5 combines with J gene TRBJ1-4; D remains ambiguous. Deletions cut 1 base from V and 8 bases from J, with 9 bases between. Germline lookup yields CDR1 SGHKS and CDR2 YYEKEE (reference sequence). CDR3 size: 13 residues. The CDR3 spells CASSLLALEKLFF. The CDR3 DNA follows: TGTGCCAGCAGCTTGTTGGCTCTGGAAAAACTGTTTTTT.

The V and J genes are TRBV2 and TRBJ1-1, with D possibly matching TRBD1 (6 bases). The germline CDR1 and CDR2 sequences are SNHLY and FYNNEI. V was shortened by 7 bases and J by 5 bases, with 23 bases between the two germline ends. The CDR3 spans 16 residues. CDR3 coding DNA: TGTGCCAGCATTTGGGGGGGGCCCCTCGGGGGGACTGAAGCTTTCTTT. This gives the protein CASIWGGPLGGTEAFF.

The chain carries TRBV12-1 and TRBJ2-7; TRBD1 was called by the table and not checked on the DNA. TRBV12-1 is a documented pseudogene. The CDR3 runs 14 residues. CDR3 in DNA: TGTGCCAGCAAACCCCACGGACAAGACCGTAAGCAGTACTTC. Amino acid sequence: CASKPHGQDRKQYF.